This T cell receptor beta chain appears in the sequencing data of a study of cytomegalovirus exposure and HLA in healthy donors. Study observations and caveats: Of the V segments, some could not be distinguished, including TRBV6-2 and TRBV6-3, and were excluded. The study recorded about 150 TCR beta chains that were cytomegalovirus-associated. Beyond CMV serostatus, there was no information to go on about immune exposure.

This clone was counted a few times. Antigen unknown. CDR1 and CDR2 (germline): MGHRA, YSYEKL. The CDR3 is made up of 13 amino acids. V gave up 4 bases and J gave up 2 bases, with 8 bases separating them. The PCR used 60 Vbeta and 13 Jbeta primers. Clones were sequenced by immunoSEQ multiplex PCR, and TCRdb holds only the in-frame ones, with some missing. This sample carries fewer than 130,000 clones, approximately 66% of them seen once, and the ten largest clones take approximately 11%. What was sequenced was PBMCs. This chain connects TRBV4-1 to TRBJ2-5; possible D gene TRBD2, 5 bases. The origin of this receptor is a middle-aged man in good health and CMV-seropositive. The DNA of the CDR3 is TGCGCCAGCAGCCTCCGGGAACAAGAGACCCAGTACTTC. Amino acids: CASSLREQETQYF.